One and the same sample provided the 19 T cell receptor beta chains below, sequenced in a study of beta chain features in type 1 diabetes. Reverse transcription of all isolated RNA meant that expressed TCRB transcripts were sequenced. Libraries were prepared by immunoSEQ multiplex PCR; TCRdb keeps only in-frame clonotypes and omits some of them. The top ten clones hold over 2% of a sample with 35,000 to 45,000 clones, approximately 60% of them seen once. Sequenced sample: Tregs from blood. The receptors here all came from a woman in her twenties or thirties in good health.

This chain uses TRBV28 with TRBJ2-1; 11 nucleotides align to TRBD2. J was trimmed by 3 bases and V by 5 bases; bases with no gene match: 3. CDR3 size: 15 residues. Germline V gene sequence: CDR1 MDHEN, CDR2 SYDVKM. Here the CDR3 reads CASSLTSGVYNEQFF. In DNA, the CDR3 is TGTGCCAGCAGTCTGACTAGCGGGGTCTACAATGAGCAGTTCTTC.

The J gene is TRBJ2-7, the V gene TRBV7-8; the D is unclear. Germline CDR1 is SGHVS and CDR2 is FQNEAQ. The CDR3 spans 12 residues. The V gene lost 4 bases and the J gene lost 3 bases, with 7 bases spanning the gap. DNA for the CDR3: TGTGCCAGCAGCTCACCACTCTACGAGCAGTACTTC. Amino acids: CASSSPLYEQYF.

The chain is built from TRBV6-5 and TRBJ1-1, with 7 bases lining up with TRBD1. The junction had 11 bases not matched to a gene; V was cut back by 6 bases and J by 4 bases. CDR1 is MNHEY and CDR2 is SVGAGI in the germline V gene. The CDR3 sequence is 15 residues long. CDR3 sequence reads: CASRRTTGVSTEAFF. The CDR3 DNA follows: TGTGCCAGCAGACGCACCACAGGGGTGAGCACTGAAGCTTTCTTT.

The chain couples TRBV28 to TRBJ2-5, with 7 bases aligning to TRBD1. Germline V gene lookup returns CDR1 MDHEN and CDR2 SYDVKM. J lost 2 bases, V lost 4 bases, and 4 bases had no gene match. The CDR3 loop spans 14 amino acids. The DNA of the CDR3 is TGTGCCAGCAGTTCGGGACAGCAACAAGAGACCCAGTACTTC. Translating it yields CASSSGQQQETQYF.

There are a few counts of this clone. The chain is built from TRBV7-2 and TRBJ2-7; tentatively, D is TRBD2 (5 bases). From germline, CDR1 is SGHTA and CDR2 FQGNSA. V lost 7 bases, J lost 0 bases, and 13 bases lay in between. The length of the CDR3 is 14 residues. CDR3 sequence: CASNTGMPSYEQYF. CDR3 nucleotide sequence: TGTGCCAGCAACACCGGGATGCCCTCCTACGAGCAGTACTTC.

This clone has a single count. This sequence joins TRBV19 and TRBJ2-1; 11 positions match TRBD2. Trimming at V came to 3 bases and at J to 1 base, leaving 2 bases not matched to a gene. The CDR3 has 16 amino acids. Looked up from germline, CDR1 is LNHDA and CDR2 is SQIVND (reference sequence). The CDR3: CASSIASGRSYNEQFF. Here the CDR3 DNA reads TGTGCCAGTAGTATTGCTAGCGGGAGGTCCTACAATGAGCAGTTCTTC.

The rearrangement links TRBV4-1 to TRBJ1-2; the D gene is possibly TRBD1 (5 bases). The germline gives CDR1 MGHRA, CDR2 YSYEKL. CDR3 length: 15 residues. V lost 1 base to trimming and J lost 4 bases, with 13 bases between them. CDR3 in amino acids: CASSQVIGALYGYTF. CDR3 nucleotide sequence: TGCGCCAGCAGCCAAGTCATAGGGGCCCTCTATGGCTACACCTTC.

The chain links TRBV7-3 to TRBJ2-3; weak D call: TRBD1 (5 bases). In germline, CDR1 is SGHTA, CDR2 FQGTGA. V lost 5 bases and J 1 base, leaving 13 bases between the germline ends. The CDR3 spans 15 residues. The CDR3 loop is CASSKQVDRTDTQYF. The CDR3 DNA sequence: TGTGCCAGCAGCAAACAGGTAGATCGCACAGATACGCAGTATTTT.

Comment on this clone: Other DNA sequences in this specimen translate into the identical CDR3. This sequence joins TRBV7-2 and TRBJ2-5; D not certain. Germline V gene sequence: CDR1 SGHTA, CDR2 FQGNSA. The CDR3 covers 11 residues. V was cut by 3 bases and J by 4 bases, with 3 bases left in between. The CDR3 nucleotides are TGTGCCAGCAGCTTTCGAGAGACCCAGTACTTC. Translating it yields CASSFRETQYF. The entire variable domain, with the rest obtained from reference TRBV7-2 and TRBJ2-5, is as follows: GAGVSQSPSNKVTEKGKDVELRCDPISGHTALYWYRQSLGQGLEFLIYFQGNSAPDKSGLPSDRFSAERTGGSVSTLTIQRTQQEDSAVYLCASSFRETQYFGPGTRLLVL.

This clone occurred a few times. J is TRBJ1-2 and V is TRBV19; D is possibly TRBD1 (6 bases). This CDR3 is built from 14 residues. The V gene lost 1 base and the J gene lost 4 bases, with 10 bases spanning the gap. CDR1 is LNHDA, CDR2 SQIVND, per germline (reference sequence). The CDR3 sequence is CASSIGQDAYGYTF. As DNA, the CDR3 is TGTGCCAGTAGTATAGGACAGGACGCCTATGGCTACACCTTC.

This clone has just a few counts. This CDR3 is also generated by other DNA sequences in the sample. The chain combines TRBV27 with TRBJ1-1; TRBD1 matches at 10 bases. Germline V gene data show CDR1 as MNHEY and CDR2 as SMNVEV (reference sequence). The CDR3 loop spans 13 amino acids. Unmatched junction bases numbered 1, after V lost 5 bases and J lost 4 bases. DNA for the CDR3: TGTGCCAGCAGTGGACAGGGGGGCACTGAAGCTTTCTTT. The encoded protein is CASSGQGGTEAFF.

This clone was counted a few times. The CDR3 sequence is CASGTGWAKNIQYF. The CDR3 DNA reads TGTGCCAGCGGGACAGGATGGGCCAAAAACATTCAGTACTTC. The rearrangement links TRBV6-1 to TRBJ2-4; 8 bases line up with TRBD1. In germline, CDR1 is MNHNS, CDR2 SASEGT. This CDR3 contains 14 residues. J gave up 1 base and V 8 bases, and 4 bases lay outside the gene matches.

The J gene is TRBJ2-1, the V gene TRBV27, with 14 bases matching TRBD2. Germline V gene lookup returns CDR1 MNHEY and CDR2 SMNVEV (reference sequence). This CDR3 has 19 residues. V was pared by 5 bases and J by 0 bases, with 9 bases of the junction left unmatched. This CDR3 is CASSRRGLAGVASYNEQFF. The DNA of the CDR3 is TGTGCCAGCAGTCGTAGGGGACTAGCGGGAGTAGCCTCCTACAATGAGCAGTTCTTC.

A few counts support this clone. This chain uses TRBV29-1 with TRBJ1-2; a weak D match, TRBD1 (6 bases). The CDR3 has 12 residues. V was pared by 7 bases and J by 4 bases, with 13 bases between. CDR1 and CDR2 (germline): SQVTM, ANQGSEA. CDR3 bases: TGCAGCGCTGCGACAGGTACCTATGGCTACACCTTC. This translates into CSAATGTYGYTF. Supplemented by reference TRBV29-1 and TRBJ1-2, the full variable domain reads SAVISQKPSRDICQRGTSLTIQCQVDSQVTMMFWYRQQPGQSLTLIATANQGSEATYESGFVIDKFPISRPNLTFSTLTVSNMSPEDSSIYLCSAATGTYGYTFGSGTRLTVV.

This clone has more than one count but fewer than ten. The chain has TRBV29-1 and TRBJ2-1, with a weak D call TRBD1 (6 bases). V gave up 3 bases and J gave up 7 bases, with 10 bases separating them. CDR3 length: 12 residues. Looked up from germline, CDR1 is SQVTM and CDR2 is ANQGSEA. The CDR3 sequence: CSVDGTKNEQFF. CDR3 DNA: TGCAGCGTTGACGGGACAAAGAATGAGCAGTTCTTC.

A few counts support this clone. The chain carries TRBV5-1 and TRBJ2-7; D gene ambiguous. V lost 4 bases and J lost 5, with 10 bases in between. The V gene's germline CDR1 is SGHRS and CDR2 YFSETQ. This CDR3 comprises 12 residues. The CDR3 is CASSRRVHEQYF. In nucleotides, the CDR3 is TGCGCCAGCAGCCGACGGGTCCACGAGCAGTACTTC. Supplemented by reference TRBV5-1 and TRBJ2-7, the full variable domain reads KAGVTQTPRYLIKTRGQQVTLSCSPISGHRSVSWYQQTPGQGLQFLFEYFSETQRNKGNFPGRFSGRQFSNSRSEMNVSTLELGDSALYLCASSRRVHEQYFGPGTRLTVT.

This clone was observed a single time. For the CDR3, the DNA is TGTGCCAGCTCACCGGGACAGATACACTACGAGCAGTACTTC. It specifies CASSPGQIHYEQYF. The chain carries TRBV18 and TRBJ2-7; TRBD1 aligns across 7 bases. V shed 3 bases, J shed 3 bases, and the junction held 5 bases outside the gene matches. Germline assignment: CDR1 KGHSH and CDR2 LQKENI. The CDR3 has 14 residues.

V and J are TRBV27 and TRBJ2-3, with 11 nucleotides matching TRBD1. This CDR3 is built from 15 residues. V dropped 6 bases and J dropped 4; count of bases not matched to a gene: 6. Germline V gives CDR1 MNHEY, CDR2 SMNVEV (reference sequence). This CDR3 is CASSPRTGGSDTQYF. The CDR3 DNA reads as TGTGCCAGCAGCCCCCGGACAGGGGGCTCAGATACGCAGTATTTT.

The sample holds a few counts of this clone. The rearrangement links TRBV10-3 to TRBJ2-7; TRBD2 matches at 8 bases. Germline CDR1 is ENHRY and CDR2 is SYGVKD. V trimming: 10 bases; J trimming: 1 base; junction bases outside the gene matches: 6. The CDR3 is 13 amino acids. The CDR3 DNA sequence: TGTGCCACGCGGGGGGACATATCCTACGAGCAGTACTTC. Protein: CATRGDISYEQYF.